The T cell receptor beta chain under discussion was sequenced for a study of T cell changes during pregnancy in multiple sclerosis. Assay used: immunoSEQ multiplex PCR; TCRdb lists only in-frame clones, some missing. Of 25,000 to 35,000 clones in the sample, about 85% were seen once. This clone appeared a single time. Material: CD8+ T cells from peripheral blood mononuclear cells, obtained after pregnancy. The origin of this receptor is a female donor with multiple sclerosis, enrolled in a pregnancy study.

CDR3 sequence: CASSDFGQGSNQPQHF. The CDR3 DNA is TGCGCCAGCAGCGACTTTGGACAGGGAAGCAATCAGCCCCAGCATTTT. The chain couples TRBV10-2 to TRBJ1-5; 8 nucleotides match TRBD1. The V gene's germline CDR1 is WSHSY and CDR2 SAAADI. CDR3 length: 16 amino acids. V gave up 6 bases and J gave up 1 base; unmatched junction bases: 8.